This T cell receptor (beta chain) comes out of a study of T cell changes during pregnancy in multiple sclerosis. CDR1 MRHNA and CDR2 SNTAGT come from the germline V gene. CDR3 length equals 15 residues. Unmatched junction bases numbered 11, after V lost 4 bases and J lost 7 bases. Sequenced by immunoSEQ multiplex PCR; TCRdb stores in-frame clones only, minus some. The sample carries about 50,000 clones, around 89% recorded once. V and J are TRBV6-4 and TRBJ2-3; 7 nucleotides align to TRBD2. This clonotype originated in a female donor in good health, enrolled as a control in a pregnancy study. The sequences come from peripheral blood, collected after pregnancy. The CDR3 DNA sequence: TGTGCCAGCAGTGCCAGCGGGGCCGCCGGGAATACGCAGTATTTT. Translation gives CASSASGAAGNTQYF.